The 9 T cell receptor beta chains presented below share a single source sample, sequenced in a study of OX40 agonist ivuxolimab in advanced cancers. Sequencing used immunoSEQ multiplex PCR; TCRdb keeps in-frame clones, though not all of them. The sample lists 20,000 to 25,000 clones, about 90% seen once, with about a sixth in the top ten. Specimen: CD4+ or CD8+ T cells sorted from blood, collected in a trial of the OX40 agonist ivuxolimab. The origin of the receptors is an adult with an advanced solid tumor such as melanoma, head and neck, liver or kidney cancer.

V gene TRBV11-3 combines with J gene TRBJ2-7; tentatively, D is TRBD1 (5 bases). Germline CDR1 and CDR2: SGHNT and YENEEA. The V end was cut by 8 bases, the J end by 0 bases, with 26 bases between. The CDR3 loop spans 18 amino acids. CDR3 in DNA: TGTGCCAGCCGGTTTTGGAAGGGGCACAGGTTTAGCTCCTACGAGCAGTACTTC. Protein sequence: CASRFWKGHRFSSYEQYF.

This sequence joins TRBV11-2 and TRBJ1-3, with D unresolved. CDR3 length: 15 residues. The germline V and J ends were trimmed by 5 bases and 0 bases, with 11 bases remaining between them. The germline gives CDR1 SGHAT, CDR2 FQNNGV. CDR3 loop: CASSLGISSGNTIYF. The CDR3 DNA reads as TGTGCCAGCAGCCTTGGGATTAGCTCTGGAAACACCATATATTTT.

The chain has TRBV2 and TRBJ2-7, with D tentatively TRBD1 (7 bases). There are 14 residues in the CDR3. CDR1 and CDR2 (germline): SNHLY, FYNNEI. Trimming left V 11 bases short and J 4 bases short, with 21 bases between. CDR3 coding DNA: TGTGCCGGGGGGACAGCCATGACGCCGTACGAGCAGTACTTC. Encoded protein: CAGGTAMTPYEQYF.

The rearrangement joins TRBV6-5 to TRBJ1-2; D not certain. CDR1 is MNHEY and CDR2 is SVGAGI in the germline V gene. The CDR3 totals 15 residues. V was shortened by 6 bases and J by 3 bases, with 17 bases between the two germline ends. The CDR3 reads CASSPQSGVYYGYTF. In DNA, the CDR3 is TGTGCCAGCAGCCCCCAATCCGGAGTATACTATGGCTACACCTTC.

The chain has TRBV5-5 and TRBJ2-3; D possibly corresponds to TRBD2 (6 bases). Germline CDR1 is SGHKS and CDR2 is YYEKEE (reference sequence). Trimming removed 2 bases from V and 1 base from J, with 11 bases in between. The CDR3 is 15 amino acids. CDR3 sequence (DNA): TGTGCCAGCAGCTTAGCCTGGGGGGGCACAGATACGCAGTATTTT. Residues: CASSLAWGGTDTQYF.

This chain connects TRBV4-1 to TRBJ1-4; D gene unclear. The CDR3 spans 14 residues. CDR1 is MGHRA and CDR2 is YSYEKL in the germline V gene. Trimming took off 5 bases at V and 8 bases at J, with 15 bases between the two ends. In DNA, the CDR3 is TGCGCCAGCAGCGGATGGGCCTTGGAGGAAAAACTGTTTTTT. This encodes CASSGWALEEKLFF.

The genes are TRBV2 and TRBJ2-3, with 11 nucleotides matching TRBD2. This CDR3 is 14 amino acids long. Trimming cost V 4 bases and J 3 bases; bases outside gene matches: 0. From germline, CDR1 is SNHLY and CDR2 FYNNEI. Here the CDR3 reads CASSVAGGTDTQYF. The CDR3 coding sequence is TGTGCCAGCAGTGTAGCGGGGGGGACAGATACGCAGTATTTT.

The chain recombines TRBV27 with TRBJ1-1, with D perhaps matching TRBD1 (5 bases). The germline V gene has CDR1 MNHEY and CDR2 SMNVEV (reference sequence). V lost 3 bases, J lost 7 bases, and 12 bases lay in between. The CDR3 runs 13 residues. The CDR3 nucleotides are TGTGCCAGCAGTTTGGATGGGGCTGGTGAAGCTTTCTTT. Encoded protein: CASSLDGAGEAFF.

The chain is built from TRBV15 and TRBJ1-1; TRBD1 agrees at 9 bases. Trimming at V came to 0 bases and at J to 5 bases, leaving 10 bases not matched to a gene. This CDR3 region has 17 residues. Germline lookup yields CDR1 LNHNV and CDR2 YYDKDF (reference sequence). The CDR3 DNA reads TGTGCCACCAGCAGAGATTACCTACAGGGGGCAGATACTGAAGCTTTCTTT. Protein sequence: CATSRDYLQGADTEAFF.